This is a list of T cell receptor beta chains from one sample in a study of a mutant IDH1 vaccine in newly diagnosed glioma. The data were produced by immunoSEQ multiplex PCR, yet TCRdb's version contains in-frame clones alone and is incomplete. The top ten hold 5% to 7% of the sample, which has around 60,000 clones, roughly 79% seen once. Their antigen targets remain unknown. The sample was PBMCs, taken from a glioma patient whose treatment included an IDH1 peptide vaccine. The receptors come from a man in his forties with glioma. Each CDR3 is given with its conserved first and last residue. The D gene is left open where the match is weak. Clone size, where shown, is once, few, many, or a class for clones that have expanded.

V gene	D gene	J gene	CDR3 length	clone size	CDR3 protein	CDR3 DNA
TRBV7-9	NA	TRBJ1-4	14	NA	CASSGSRGGEKLFF	TGTGCCAGCAGCGGTTCCAGGGGTGGTGAAAAACTGTTTTTT
TRBV7-9	NA	TRBJ1-1	11	NA	CACVGDTEAFF	TGTGCCTGCGTCGGTGACACTGAAGCTTTCTTT
TRBV7-2	NA	TRBJ2-5	14	NA	CASSQWGTQETQYF	TGTGCCAGCAGTCAATGGGGGACCCAAGAGACCCAGTACTTC
TRBV30	TRBD2	TRBJ2-3	14	NA	CAWLRGGFTDTQYF	TGTGCCTGGCTCCGGGGGGGGTTCACAGATACGCAGTATTTT
TRBV2	TRBD1	TRBJ2-7	14	NA	CASSERGTGFEQYF	TGTGCCAGCAGTGAACGGGGGACAGGGTTCGAGCAGTACTTC
TRBV7-6	TRBD1	TRBJ2-2	16	medium-sized	CASSRDTGANTGELFF	TGTGCCAGCAGCCGCGATACAGGGGCGAACACCGGGGAGCTGTTTTTT
TRBV10-3	TRBD1	TRBJ1-1	15	NA	CAIRAGTGMNTEAFF	TGTGCCATCAGAGCCGGGACAGGGATGAACACTGAAGCTTTCTTT
TRBV4-3	NA	TRBJ1-2	16	NA	CASSQDDGGPTYGYTF	TGCGCCAGCAGCCAAGATGACGGAGGTCCAACCTATGGCTACACCTTC
TRBV19	NA	TRBJ2-5	13	NA	CASSIRIWETQYF	TGTGCCAGTAGTATAAGGATTTGGGAGACCCAGTACTTC
TRBV7-2	NA	TRBJ2-7	14	NA	CASSLGGVSYEQYF	TGTGCCAGCAGCTTAGGCGGGGTCTCCTACGAGCAGTACTTC
TRBV4-3	TRBD1	TRBJ2-1	16	NA	CASSQGSDRGLYEQFF	TGCGCCAGCAGCCAAGGATCGGACAGGGGGCTGTATGAGCAGTTCTTC
TRBV19	NA	TRBJ2-3	11	NA	CASSKPGMEYF	TGTGCCAGTAGCAAACCGGGGATGGAGTATTTT
TRBV28	NA	TRBJ2-7	16	NA	CASRGRLGRDSYEQYF	TGTGCCAGCAGGGGGAGGCTGGGTAGGGATTCCTACGAGCAGTACTTC
TRBV5-6	NA	TRBJ2-3	13	NA	CASSLPGADTQYF	TGTGCCAGCAGTCTCCCAGGGGCAGATACGCAGTATTTT
TRBV7-2	NA	TRBJ1-5	14	NA	CASSLDASNQPQHF	TGTGCCAGCAGCTTAGATGCTAGCAATCAGCCCCAGCATTTT
TRBV19	NA	TRBJ1-1	15	NA	CASSIFPGLDTEAFF	TGTGCCAGTAGTATTTTTCCAGGGCTGGACACTGAAGCTTTCTTT
TRBV9	TRBD2	TRBJ2-7	16	NA	CASSVTGTSGSYEQYF	TGTGCCAGCAGCGTCACCGGGACTAGCGGCTCCTACGAGCAGTACTTC
TRBV7-9	NA	TRBJ1-5	12	few	CASSLGWQPQHF	TGTGCCAGCAGCTTGGGGTGGCAGCCCCAGCATTTT
TRBV9	TRBD2	TRBJ2-1	16	few	CASSVGTSGGIGEQFF	TGTGCCAGCAGCGTAGGGACTAGCGGGGGGATAGGGGAGCAGTTCTTC
TRBV28	TRBD1	TRBJ1-5	14	NA	CASRRGQVSQPQHF	TGTGCCAGCAGAAGGGGACAGGTGTCTCAGCCCCAGCATTTT
TRBV27	TRBD2	TRBJ2-7	14	NA	CASSFTSGRNEQYF	TGTGCCAGCAGTTTTACTAGCGGGAGAAACGAGCAGTACTTC
TRBV5-1	NA	TRBJ1-2	13	NA	CASSLEAGAGYTF	TGCGCCAGCAGCTTGGAGGCAGGGGCTGGCTACACCTTC
TRBV5-1	NA	TRBJ2-2	14	NA	CASSSPDITGELFF	TGCGCCAGCAGCTCCCCCGACATAACCGGGGAGCTGTTTTTT
TRBV10-1	NA	TRBJ2-5	14	NA	CASSEELYQETQYF	TGCGCCAGCAGTGAGGAGTTGTACCAAGAGACCCAGTACTTC
TRBV11-2	TRBD1	TRBJ2-6	17	NA	CASSEQGARSGANVLTF	TGTGCCAGCAGCGAACAGGGGGCTAGGTCTGGGGCCAACGTCCTGACTTTC
TRBV19	NA	TRBJ1-1	16	few	CASSIDRKGLDTEAFF	TGTGCCAGTAGTATAGATCGAAAGGGTTTGGACACTGAAGCTTTCTTT
TRBV19	TRBD1	TRBJ1-3	15	NA	CASSIEGAAGNTIYF	TGTGCCAGTAGTATCGAGGGGGCTGCTGGAAACACCATATATTTT
TRBV6-1	NA	TRBJ2-3	14	NA	CASSEGSSRDTQYF	TGTGCCAGCAGTGAAGGGTCTAGTAGAGATACGCAGTATTTT
TRBV19	NA	TRBJ2-7	12	NA	CASSAPPYEQYF	TGTGCCAGTAGTGCCCCACCCTACGAGCAGTACTTC
TRBV7-6	TRBD2	TRBJ2-7	15	NA	CASSLKSRTSGEQYF	TGTGCCAGCAGCTTAAAATCGAGGACTAGCGGAGAGCAGTACTTC
TRBV18	TRBD2	TRBJ2-1	17	NA	CASSPSTSGRFYNEQFF	TGTGCCAGCTCACCCTCGACTAGCGGGAGATTCTACAATGAGCAGTTCTTC
TRBV6-5	NA	TRBJ2-2	14	NA	CAAKGSANTGELFF	TGTGCCGCCAAGGGTTCCGCTAACACCGGGGAGCTGTTTTTT
TRBV28	NA	TRBJ1-2	11	NA	CASTTSLGYTF	TGTGCCAGCACTACTTCGCTTGGCTACACCTTC
TRBV6-5	NA	TRBJ2-5	14	NA	CASGGAWGGETQYF	TGTGCCAGTGGGGGGGCCTGGGGTGGAGAGACCCAGTACTTC
TRBV10-3	NA	TRBJ2-3	15	NA	CAISERGTSTDTQYF	TGTGCCATCAGTGAGAGAGGGACGAGCACAGATACGCAGTATTTT
TRBV5-6	NA	TRBJ2-5	12	NA	CASSQDRETQYF	TGTGCCAGCAGTCAGGACAGAGAGACCCAGTACTTC
TRBV2	NA	TRBJ1-1	13	few	CASSTAGVPEAFF	TGTGCCAGCAGTACCGCAGGGGTTCCTGAAGCTTTCTTT
TRBV7-9	TRBD1	TRBJ2-1	17	many	CASSPEFGTGTYNEQFF	TGTGCCAGCAGCCCCGAGTTTGGGACAGGGACCTACAATGAGCAGTTCTTC
TRBV30	TRBD1	TRBJ1-3	18	NA	CAWRPGQGSLKAGNTIYF	TGTGCCTGGAGGCCGGGACAGGGAAGCCTAAAAGCCGGAAACACCATATATTTT
TRBV15	TRBD1	TRBJ1-2	16	NA	CATSRGGTARSYGYTF	TGTGCCACCAGCAGGGGGGGGACAGCGAGGAGCTATGGCTACACCTTC
TRBV10-3	NA	TRBJ2-7	12	NA	CAISEFSYEQYF	TGTGCCATCAGTGAGTTCAGCTACGAGCAGTACTTC
TRBV13	TRBD2	TRBJ2-1	15	NA	CASSPAGLAANEQFF	TGTGCCAGCAGCCCCGCGGGACTAGCCGCCAATGAGCAGTTCTTC
TRBV7-2	NA	TRBJ2-5	15	NA	CASSQPDRLQETQYF	TGTGCCAGCAGCCAACCAGACAGACTCCAAGAGACCCAGTACTTC
TRBV30	NA	TRBJ1-2	16	once	CAWSVPFVRRRYGYTF	TGTGCCTGGAGTGTACCTTTCGTGAGGCGCCGCTATGGCTACACCTTC
TRBV7-2	NA	TRBJ2-7	18	NA	CASSLVARTDFFSYEQYF	TGTGCCAGCAGCTTAGTGGCTCGGACTGACTTCTTCTCCTACGAGCAGTACTTC
TRBV2	NA	TRBJ1-5	14	NA	CASSDGKSNQPQHF	TGTGCCAGCAGTGACGGGAAATCCAATCAGCCCCAGCATTTT
TRBV9	NA	TRBJ1-2	14	NA	CASSADGSNYGYTF	TGTGCCAGCAGCGCCGACGGATCTAACTATGGCTACACCTTC
TRBV7-8	TRBD2	TRBJ2-1	15	NA	CAIAGGLAGGSEQFF	TGTGCCATCGCGGGGGGATTAGCGGGAGGGAGTGAGCAGTTCTTC
TRBV30	NA	TRBJ2-7	10	NA	CAWSRGEQYF	TGTGCCTGGAGCCGAGGCGAGCAGTACTTC